This T cell receptor (beta chain) is from a study of blood T cells in healthy people across ages. Study conclusions and caveats: Samples with more naive T cells showed higher observed beta diversity. Unsorted PBMCs ruled out conclusive naive versus antigen-experienced comparison. Age brought a roughly linear fall in TCR beta diversity measured per million T cells.

This CDR3 contains 12 residues. Germline CDR1 SGHVS, CDR2 FQNEAQ. As concerns this clonotype: Its antigen is not identified.

Sample-barcoded 5' priming and a J-beta primer mix drove a second PCR of 7 to 11 cycles. TCRdb re-derived calls from the 5' RACE reads in MiXCR, one entry per CDR3 protein. The sample has about 1,400,000 distinct CDR3 sequences, almost 60% seen once. The people who gave samples were healthy Caucasians from Russia, aged roughly 6 to 90. This receptor was taken from a man younger than 35 in good health. Sequencing was done on a sample of blood. The chain has TRBV7-8 and TRBJ2-5; maybe TRBD1 (5 bases). The J call may be incorrect, as the DNA end agrees better with TRBJ2-7. CDR3 loop: CASSRQFNEQYF. The CDR3 region has the DNA TGTGCCAGCAGCCGACAGTTCAACGAGCAGTACTTC.